This T cell receptor beta chain was sequenced for a study of cytomegalovirus exposure and HLA in healthy donors. PCR employed 60 Vbeta and 13 Jbeta primers. Using immunoSEQ multiplex PCR, the repertoire was profiled, and TCRdb retains in-frame clones only, with some absent. The sample has around 200,000 clones, 75% to 90% seen once. The study, taken as a whole, reports: The investigators catalogued 150 to 200 TCR beta chains as cytomegalovirus-associated. Later analysis showed TCR association rates varying by HLA locus, highest for DRB1 and lowest for HLA-C.

Concerning this clone: Its antigen is still unknown.

J gave up 6 bases and V 3 bases, and 12 bases lay outside the gene matches. The CDR3 spans 17 residues. This chain uses TRBV23-1 with TRBJ1-4, with 8 bases that match TRBD1. TRBV23-1 is reported as an ORF; its role is uncertain. This TCR was sampled from a man aged 50 or older in good health and CMV-seronegative. Specimen: PBMCs. CDR3 in DNA: TGCGCCAGCAGTCATCCGGACAGGGTTAGTCGGGATGAAAAACTGTTTTTT. Amino acid sequence: CASSHPDRVSRDEKLFF.